The present entry profiles one T cell receptor (beta chain) with its context. The PCR contained 60 Vbeta and 13 Jbeta primers. TCRdb's table, derived via immunoSEQ multiplex PCR, lists solely in-frame clones and lacks some. Seen here are some 120,000 clones, roughly 75% observed once, and the top ten hold 11%. The sample comes from a study of cytomegalovirus exposure and HLA in healthy donors. Germline-derived CDR1 and CDR2 are KGHSH and LQKENI. CDR3 length equals 15 residues. With 1 base clipped from V and 3 bases from J, the junction kept 2 bases outside the gene matches. Sequencing input: PBMCs. The clonotype originates from a man aged 25 to 45 in good health and CMV-seropositive. The chain recombines TRBV18 with TRBJ1-5; 8 bases are shared with TRBD1. The CDR3 DNA is TGTGCCAGCTCACCACAACAGGGGGACAATCAGCCCCAGCATTTT. This sequence encodes CASSPQQGDNQPQHF.